The entry below gives a single T cell receptor beta chain sequence along with its context. The specificity of this receptor is unknown. The sample holds no much larger clone one base away, and base qualities are not on file. This specimen comes from a study of OX40 agonist ivuxolimab in advanced cancers. Study-level background: Ivuxolimab was an agonistic, fully human IgG2 monoclonal antibody directed against OX40 (CD134), a costimulatory receptor. Intravenous ivuxolimab was administered to patients every 2 weeks at six dose levels: 0.01, 0.1, 0.3, 1.5, 3 and 10 mg/kg. Of the 50 to 55 patients in dose escalation, about 20 had hepatocellular carcinoma, some 15 had melanoma, 9 had renal cell carcinoma and 9 had head and neck cancer. A male proportion of approximately 83% and a mean age of about 60 years, ranging from about 20 to 85, were recorded for the dose-escalation cohort. Prior anti-PD-1, anti-PD-L1 or anti-CTLA-4 therapy was permitted, and approximately 40% of dose-escalation patients had received checkpoint inhibitors. Three dose-escalation patients achieved partial responses, one with hepatocellular carcinoma and two with cutaneous melanoma. The point of sequencing TCRbeta in the periphery was to test whether ivuxolimab changed TCR sequence diversity and drove clonal T-cell expansion. The paper covers the monotherapy dose-escalation part of the phase I ivuxolimab trial, which included N of about 50 patients.

Genomic DNA was extracted from sorted cells for sequencing of the TCRbeta CDR3 region. The immunoSEQ Assay was used for sequencing of TCRbeta CDR3 regions. This immuneACCESS table, as held by TCRdb, lists in-frame sequences with V and J called but not all clones. Of the missing ones, under half trace to an unresolved V gene in checked studies; the others have no known cause. The sample yields about 55,000 clones; over 70% were counted once. The top ten clonotypes cover around 4.6% of the sample. The trial excluded patients who had a history of autoimmune disease or were on systemic immunosuppression. Peripheral blood for TCR sequencing was collected from all dose cohorts at baseline, on cycle 4 day 1, and on cycle 7 day 1. The samples were drawn from a first-in-human, open-label, multicenter phase I dose-escalation trial of ivuxolimab. Adults with locally advanced or metastatic melanoma, renal cell carcinoma, hepatocellular carcinoma or head and neck squamous cell carcinoma were enrolled in the trial. Before TCR sequencing, CD4+ T cells and CD8+ T cells from peripheral blood were sorted into separate populations.

Overall results and qualifications from the work: At doses of 0.1 to 3.0 mg/kg, clonal expansion of both CD4+ and CD8+ T cells in blood was seen between baseline and week 6. Antigen specificity was not determined for the clonally expanded peripheral T cells. After ivuxolimab, more expanded clones were found on average in CD8+ T cells than in CD4+ T cells. In partial responders in the 0.1-3.0 mg/kg groups, normalized peripheral clonal expansion was found to be among the lowest, especially among CD8+ T cells. Low levels of normalized T-cell clonal expansion were also seen in some patients who did not respond.

Material: CD4+ or CD8+ T cells sorted from blood, obtained in a trial of the OX40 agonist ivuxolimab. The TCR sequence derives from an adult with an advanced solid tumor such as melanoma, head and neck, liver or kidney cancer.

The sequence in DNA is TGTGCCAGCAGTCCTCCCCCCGCTACAGATACGCAGTATTTT. Its protein is CASSPPPATDTQYF. The sequence joins TRBV28 to TRBJ2-3, with the identity of the D gene unclear. Looking up the germline V gene yields CDR1 MDHEN and CDR2 SYDVKM. The CDR3 runs 14 amino acids, cysteine and phenylalanine included. Left in the record is the CDR3 DNA by itself, 42 bases read in frame from the first base. The V and J ends are trimmed by 5 bases and 3 bases, leaving 12 bases between them.